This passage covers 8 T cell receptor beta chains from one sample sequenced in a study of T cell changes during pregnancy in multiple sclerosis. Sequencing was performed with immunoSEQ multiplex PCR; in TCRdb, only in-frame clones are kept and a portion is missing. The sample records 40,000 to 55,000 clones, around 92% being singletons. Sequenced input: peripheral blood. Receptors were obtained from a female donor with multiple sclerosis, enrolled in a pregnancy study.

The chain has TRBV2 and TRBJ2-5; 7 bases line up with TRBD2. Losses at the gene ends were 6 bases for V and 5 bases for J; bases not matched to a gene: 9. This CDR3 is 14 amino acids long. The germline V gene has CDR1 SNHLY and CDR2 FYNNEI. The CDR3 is CASSYAGVGETQYF. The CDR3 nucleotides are TGTGCCAGCAGCTACGCGGGAGTGGGTGAGACCCAGTACTTC.

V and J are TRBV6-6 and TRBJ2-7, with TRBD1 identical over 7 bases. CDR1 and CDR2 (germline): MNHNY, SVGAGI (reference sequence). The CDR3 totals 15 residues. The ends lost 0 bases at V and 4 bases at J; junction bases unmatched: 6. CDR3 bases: TGTGCCAGCAGTTACTCCTCTCCGGGACAGTACGAGCAGTACTTC. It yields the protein CASSYSSPGQYEQYF.

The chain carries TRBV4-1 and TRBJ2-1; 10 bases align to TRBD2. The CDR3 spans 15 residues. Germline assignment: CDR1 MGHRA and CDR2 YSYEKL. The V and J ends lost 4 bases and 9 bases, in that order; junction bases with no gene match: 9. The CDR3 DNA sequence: TGCGCCAGCAGCCCCCAGAGCCTAGCGGGAGTTGAGCAGTTCTTC. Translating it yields CASSPQSLAGVEQFF.

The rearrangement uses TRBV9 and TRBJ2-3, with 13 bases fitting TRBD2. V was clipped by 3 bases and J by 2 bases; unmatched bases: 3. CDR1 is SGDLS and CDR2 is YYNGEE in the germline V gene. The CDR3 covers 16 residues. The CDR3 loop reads CASSAGLAGSTDTQYF. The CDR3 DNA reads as TGTGCCAGCAGCGCGGGACTAGCGGGATCCACAGATACGCAGTATTTT.

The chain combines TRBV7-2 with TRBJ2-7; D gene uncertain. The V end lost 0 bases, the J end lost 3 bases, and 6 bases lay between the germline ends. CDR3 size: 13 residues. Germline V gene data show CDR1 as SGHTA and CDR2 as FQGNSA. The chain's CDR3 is CASSLAWDYEQYF. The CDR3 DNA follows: TGTGCCAGCAGCTTAGCTTGGGACTACGAGCAGTACTTC.

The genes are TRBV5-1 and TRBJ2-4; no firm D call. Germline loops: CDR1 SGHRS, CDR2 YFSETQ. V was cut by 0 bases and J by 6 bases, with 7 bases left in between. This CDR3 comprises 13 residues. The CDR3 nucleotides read TGCGCCAGCAGCTTGGGAGAGAGAAACATTCAGTACTTC. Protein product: CASSLGERNIQYF.

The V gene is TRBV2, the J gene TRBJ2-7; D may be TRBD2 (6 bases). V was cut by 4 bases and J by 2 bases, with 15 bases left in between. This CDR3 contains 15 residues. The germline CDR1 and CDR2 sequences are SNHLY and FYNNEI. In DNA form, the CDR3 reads TGTGCCAGCAGTGGCCCCGGGGAGGCGCCCTACGAGCAGTACTTC. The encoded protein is CASSGPGEAPYEQYF.

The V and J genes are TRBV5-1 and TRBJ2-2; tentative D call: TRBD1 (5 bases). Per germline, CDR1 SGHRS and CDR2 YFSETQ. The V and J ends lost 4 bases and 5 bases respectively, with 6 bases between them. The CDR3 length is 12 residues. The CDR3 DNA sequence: TGCGCCAGCAGCCCAGGGACCGGGGAGCTGTTTTTT. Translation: CASSPGTGELFF.